A single sample is the source of the 27 T cell receptor beta chains below, sequenced in a study of post-analysis software for immune sequencing data. Study findings and constraints: Relative to controls, patients had about 5 TRBV segments at higher frequency, with TRBV5-6, TRBV5-1 and TRBV20-1 among these.

The antigens of these receptors remain unknown. TCR beta cDNA libraries included unique molecular identifiers. TCRdb processed the PCR reads anew with MiXCR; each CDR3 protein has one entry. The sample carries about 260,000 distinct CDR3 sequences, approximately 34% recorded once. Sequencing input: blood. These receptors were taken from a girl aged 5 to 17 with multiple sclerosis.

This clonotype was seen a single time. The chain joins TRBV20-1 to TRBJ2-5; D remains unclear. V was pared by 3 bases and J by 5 bases, with 4 bases between. This CDR3 spans 10 amino acids. Germline-derived CDR1 and CDR2 are DFQATT and SNEGSKA (reference sequence). CDR3 sequence: CSASTETQYF. For the CDR3, the DNA is TGCAGTGCTAGCACCGAGACCCAGTACTTC.

This clonotype was detected ten times or more. This chain uses TRBV13 with TRBJ1-2; tentatively, D is TRBD1 (6 bases). Germline V CDR1 and CDR2: PRHDT, FYEKMQ (reference sequence). This CDR3 is built from 16 residues. V lost 5 bases to trimming and J lost 2 bases, with 18 bases between them. CDR3 loop: CASSPDVGQRNYGYTF. The CDR3 region has the DNA TGTGCCAGCAGCCCCGACGTCGGACAGAGGAACTATGGCTACACCTTC.

This clonotype was seen ten or more times. The J gene is TRBJ1-6, the V gene TRBV7-9; D uncertain. With 3 bases removed from V and 7 bases from J, the gap between germline ends came to 10 bases. Germline-derived CDR1 and CDR2 are SEHNR and FQNEAQ (reference sequence). The CDR3 loop spans 14 amino acids. The CDR3 reads CASSFDAKNSPLHF. The CDR3 DNA sequence: TGTGCCAGCAGCTTCGACGCGAAGAATTCACCCCTCCACTTT.

This clonotype was observed a handful of times. The gene calls are TRBV5-1 and TRBJ2-1; D uncertain. The J call may be mistaken, given a closer DNA end match to TRBJ2-7. Germline CDR1 reads SGHRS; CDR2 reads YFSETQ. The CDR3 contains 11 residues. CDR3 residues: CASSLDDEQYF. CDR3 sequence (DNA): TGCGCCAGCAGCCTGGACGATGAGCAGTACTTC.

This clonotype has at least ten counts. The chain uses TRBV24-1 and TRBJ2-3; the D gene is possibly TRBD2 (6 bases). The CDR3 sequence is 16 residues long. V gave up 3 bases and J gave up 1 base, with 13 bases separating them. The germline gives CDR1 KGHDR, CDR2 SFDVKD. CDR3 sequence (DNA): TGTGCCACCAGTGATAAGTCGGGAGCTGGCACAGATACGCAGTATTTT. As protein: CATSDKSGAGTDTQYF.

Note on this clonotype: This may stem from a read error, because a much larger clone lies one nucleotide away. The rearrangement joins TRBV20-1 to TRBJ2-5, with 11 bases that match TRBD2. Trimming cost V 5 bases and J 1 base; bases outside gene matches: 3. Germline V CDR1 and CDR2: DFQATT, SNEGSKA (reference sequence). The CDR3 runs to 14 residues. The CDR3: CSARGLAAQETQYF. CDR3 DNA: TGCAGTGCTCGGGGACTAGCGGCCCAAGAGACCCAGTACTTC.

The rearrangement links TRBV6-5 to TRBJ2-1, with 9 bases that match TRBD2. V was pared by 2 bases and J by 9 bases, with 8 bases of the junction left unmatched. CDR3 length: 15 residues. In germline, CDR1 is MNHEY, CDR2 SVGAGI. As DNA, the CDR3 is TGTGCCAGCAGTTACGGTGCGGGAGGGCCGAGTGAGCAGTTCTTC. As protein: CASSYGAGGPSEQFF.

There are many counts of this clonotype. This rearrangement joins TRBV7-3 to TRBJ2-5, with a possible D match to TRBD1 (8 bases). The CDR3 contains 15 residues. Germline lookup yields CDR1 SGHTA and CDR2 FQGTGA. V was cut by 5 bases and J by 1 base, with 14 bases left in between. The CDR3 nucleotides are TGTGCCAGCAGCAAACAGGGGGGGCTCCAAGAGACCCAGTACTTC. Translation gives CASSKQGGLQETQYF.

The table lists this clonotype with many counts. The chain employs TRBV7-3 and TRBJ1-2, with D possibly matching TRBD1 (5 bases). Germline V gene sequence: CDR1 SGHTA, CDR2 FQGTGA. The length of the CDR3 is 15 residues. Trimming stripped 5 bases from V and 1 base from J, with 14 bases between. The CDR3 region is CASSPSGHINYGYTF. The CDR3 region has the DNA TGTGCCAGCAGCCCCTCCGGACACATTAACTATGGCTACACCTTC.

Many counts were recorded for this clonotype. V gene TRBV20-1 combines with J gene TRBJ2-5; possibly TRBD1 for D (6 bases). The CDR3 runs to 13 residues. In germline, CDR1 is DFQATT, CDR2 SNEGSKA (reference sequence). Trimming pared 6 bases from V and 1 base from J, leaving 12 bases between. CDR3 region: CSATDRFQETQYF. In nucleotides, the CDR3 is TGCAGTGCAACCGACAGGTTCCAAGAGACCCAGTACTTC.

The CDR3 loop reads CASRNMGSYNEQFF. The CDR3 bases are TGTGCCAGCAGGAATATGGGCTCCTACAATGAGCAGTTCTTC. The chain uses TRBV6-1 and TRBJ2-1; unclear D gene. CDR3 length: 14 amino acids. The ends were cut back, 6 bases at V and 0 bases at J, with 9 bases in the middle. Germline V gives CDR1 MNHNS, CDR2 SASEGT.

The V call is TRBV4-1, the J call TRBJ2-1; D is possibly TRBD1 (6 bases). V lost 0 bases and J lost 5, with 14 bases in between. The CDR3 length is 16 residues. Germline-derived CDR1 and CDR2 are MGHRA and YSYEKL. CDR3 loop: CASSQDQDSTDNEQFF. DNA of the CDR3: TGCGCCAGCAGCCAAGATCAGGACAGCACCGACAATGAGCAGTTCTTC.

CDR3 residues: CASRQEPGSFNEQFF. The CDR3 nucleotides are TGCGCCAGCAGACAGGAGCCGGGGTCTTTCAATGAGCAGTTCTTC. The V gene is TRBV5-1, the J gene TRBJ2-1; D possibly matches TRBD1 or TRBD2 (5 bases each). The CDR3 sequence is 15 residues long. Per the germline V gene, CDR1 is SGHRS and CDR2 is YFSETQ. Trimming stripped 5 bases from V and 6 bases from J, with 18 bases between.

This clonotype was observed at least ten times. The chain recombines TRBV2 with TRBJ2-1; D might be TRBD1 or TRBD2, each matching 5 bases. In germline, CDR1 is SNHLY, CDR2 FYNNEI. The CDR3 has 15 amino acids. V lost 3 bases, J lost 9 bases, and 18 bases lay in between. The CDR3 coding sequence is TGTGCCAGCAGTGACGAGGCTAGGAGAGGGGTTGAGCAGTTCTTC. Its protein product is CASSDEARRGVEQFF.

This clonotype showed up many times. This chain links TRBV25-1 with TRBJ1-5; 11 positions match TRBD1. V lost 9 bases and J lost 0; bases outside the gene matches: 10. The germline V gene has CDR1 MGHDK and CDR2 SYGVNS. This CDR3 contains 17 residues. The CDR3, as DNA: TGTGCCAGTAGTCCGGGACAGGGGGATTATAGCAATCAGCCCCAGCATTTT. It specifies CASSPGQGDYSNQPQHF.

The chain uses TRBV6-5 and TRBJ2-7; no firm D call. The end of the DNA fits TRBJ2-5 better, so the J call may be wrong. The germline CDR1 and CDR2 sequences are MNHEY and SVGAGI. The CDR3 runs 14 residues. The CDR3 is CASSDFGSRETQYF. The CDR3, as DNA: TGTGCCAGCAGTGATTTCGGGTCCCGGGAGACCCAGTACTTC.

Remarks on this clonotype: Since a much larger clone is just one base distant, this may be a read error. The chain uses TRBV14 and TRBJ1-1, with D possibly being TRBD1 (6 bases). This CDR3 has 15 residues. Between the trimmed V and J ends, which lost 2 bases and 1 base, there was a span of 11 bases. Germline V gene lookup returns CDR1 SGHDN and CDR2 FVKESK. As DNA, the CDR3 is TGTGCCAGCAGCCAATTACAGGGCAAGAACACTGAAGCTTTCTTT. This codes for CASSQLQGKNTEAFF.

This clonotype was detected many times. The chain uses TRBV5-1 and TRBJ2-3, with 9 nucleotides matching TRBD1. Germline trimming cut 4 bases from V and 0 bases from J; bases unmatched to any gene: 3. The CDR3 is made up of 15 amino acids. Germline lookup yields CDR1 SGHRS and CDR2 YFSETQ. The CDR3 is CASSNGTGSTDTQYF. The CDR3 bases are TGCGCCAGCAGCAACGGGACAGGGAGCACAGATACGCAGTATTTT.

The gene calls are TRBV27 and TRBJ2-1, with 14 bases that match TRBD2. V trimming: 5 bases; J trimming: 8 bases; junction bases outside the gene matches: 11. Germline CDR1 and CDR2: MNHEY and SMNVEV (reference sequence). This CDR3 is built from 17 residues. The CDR3, as DNA: TGTGCCAGCAGTCCAGGACTAGCGGGAGGTTGGTTCGATGAGCAGTTCTTC. It encodes CASSPGLAGGWFDEQFF.

The J gene is TRBJ2-1, the V gene TRBV20-1; D call uncertain. The length of the CDR3 is 11 residues. Trimming left V 6 bases short and J 10 bases short, with 13 bases between. The germline gives CDR1 DFQATT, CDR2 SNEGSKA (reference sequence). In nucleotides, the CDR3 is TGCAGTGCCCTTAGCCGTCGGGAGCAGTTCTTC. Residues: CSALSRREQFF.

This chain uses TRBV20-1 with TRBJ2-5, with 15 nucleotides matching TRBD2. This CDR3 has 13 residues. In germline, CDR1 is DFQATT, CDR2 SNEGSKA (reference sequence). With V trimmed by 5 bases and J by 11 bases, 6 bases remained unmatched. DNA for the CDR3: TGCAGTGCTGGAGGACTAGCGGGAGGGGGGCAGTACTTC. Amino acid sequence: CSAGGLAGGGQYF.

Details on this clonotype: Given a much more abundant clone one base away, this may be a read error. CDR3 amino acids: CASSLNKRGTDMQYF. CDR3 nucleotides: TGTGCCAGCAGTTTAAACAAGCGGGGGACAGATATGCAGTATTTT. The chain has TRBV28 and TRBJ2-3; a possible D gene is TRBD2 (8 bases). Per germline, CDR1 MDHEN and CDR2 SYDVKM. The CDR3 contains 15 residues. Full variable domain (remainder filled in from reference TRBV28 and TRBJ2-3): DVKVTQSSRYLVKRTGEKVFLECVQDMDHENMFWYRQDPGLGLRLIYFSYDVKMKEKGDIPEGYSVSREKKERFSLILESASTNQTSMYLCASSLNKRGTDMQYFGPGTRLTVL.

This clonotype has only a few counts. The genes are TRBV4-1 and TRBJ1-2; no clear D gene. CDR3 length: 14 residues. CDR1 and CDR2 (germline): MGHRA, YSYEKL. The V and J ends lost 1 base and 5 bases respectively, with 11 bases between them. The CDR3 DNA follows: TGCGCCAGCAGCCAAGCGGTGACCCTGTATGGCTACACCTTC. Its translation: CASSQAVTLYGYTF.

This clonotype was seen at least ten times. This chain links TRBV5-1 with TRBJ2-1, with D possibly TRBD2 on 6 matching bases. In germline, CDR1 is SGHRS, CDR2 YFSETQ. V lost 6 bases, J lost 3 bases, and 19 bases lay in between. The CDR3 runs to 16 residues. CDR3 sequence (DNA): TGCGCCAGCAAAACAAATTGGCGGGACTTCTACAATGAGCAGTTCTTC. It translates to CASKTNWRDFYNEQFF.

This clonotype has more than one count but fewer than ten. The chain employs TRBV20-1 and TRBJ2-7; possibly TRBD2 for D (6 bases). The CDR3 sequence is 9 residues long. The germline V and J ends were trimmed by 6 bases and 12 bases, with 12 bases remaining between them. CDR1 is DFQATT and CDR2 is SNEGSKA in the germline V gene (reference sequence). The chain's CDR3 is CSAKGGPYF. In DNA, the CDR3 is TGCAGTGCAAAGGGAGGTCCGTACTTC.

This clonotype was recorded a few times. V is TRBV20-1 and J is TRBJ1-4, with 7 nucleotides matching TRBD1. Germline lookup yields CDR1 DFQATT and CDR2 SNEGSKA (reference sequence). This CDR3 comprises 16 residues. The trim removed 1 base at V and 9 bases at J, leaving 14 bases unmatched. In DNA form, the CDR3 reads TGCAGTGCTAGAGGACAGGGCGTAGGAGGTAGAAAAAAACTGTTTTTT. Translated, it gives CSARGQGVGGRKKLFF.

This clonotype was seen many times. The V and J genes are TRBV5-1 and TRBJ2-7; TRBD1 matches 7 bases. Germline loops: CDR1 SGHRS, CDR2 YFSETQ. V was pared by 4 bases and J by 6 bases, with 13 bases of the junction left unmatched. This CDR3 is 15 amino acids long. Written as DNA, the CDR3 is TGCGCCAGCAGCCCGACCTCTCACAGGGGCGCCGAGCAGTACTTC. Amino acid sequence: CASSPTSHRGAEQYF.